The present T cell receptor beta chain was sequenced within a study of CD8+ T cells in alopecia areata. This clone has only a few counts. Its antigen remains unknown. Following extraction, RNA underwent reverse transcription to cDNA, which served as the sequencing template. Assay used: immunoSEQ multiplex PCR; TCRdb lists only in-frame clones, some missing. The table has fewer than 200,000 clones, approximately 65% seen once; the top ten hold roughly an eighth. General observations from the study: The study found TCR sharing across patients less clear than in mice, possibly for HLA reasons. Lesional scalp exceeded normal scalp in clonality, especially in alopecia totalis/universalis.

CDR3 length: 15 residues. Germline assignment: CDR1 SGHTA and CDR2 FQGNSA. Trimming cost V 2 bases and J 8 bases, with 16 bases left between them. Individuals with alopecia areata gave both lesional scalp punch biopsies and peripheral blood for collection. This sample comprised CD8+ T cells sorted from blood, obtained at week 0. This TCR derives from a human donor with alopecia areata. The chain couples TRBV7-2 to TRBJ2-1, with a weak D call TRBD1 (6 bases). CDR3 protein: CASSLTAGAGDEQFF. The CDR3 DNA reads TGTGCCAGCAGCTTAACGGCAGGGGCCGGAGATGAGCAGTTCTTC.